Described below is a single T cell receptor beta chain sequence and its context. The target antigen is unknown. Unique molecular identifiers were present on cDNA, and template switching added a universal primer site. From the 5' RACE reads, TCRdb called clonotypes with MiXCR, one entry per CDR3 protein. The table lists about 920,000 distinct CDR3 sequences, 9% to 15% of them singletons. Germline V gene lookup returns CDR1 MGHRA and CDR2 YSYEKL. The CDR3 totals 15 residues. The junction had 6 bases not matched to a gene; V was cut back by 4 bases and J by 1 base. The sample is drawn from a study of identical twins. Whole-study findings and limits: Conclusions were drawn cross-sectionally by statistical analysis, without following the same donors. Where beta out-of-frame sequences were concerned, excess twin sharing was weaker.

The sample also formed part of further work on yellow fever vaccine responses in identical twins.

The receptor was isolated from a woman in her late teens or twenties in good health. The sample comprised PBMCs. The chain has TRBV4-1 and TRBJ1-1; 7 positions agree with TRBD1. The CDR3 region is CASSPLDRENTEAFF. CDR3 coding DNA: TGCGCCAGCAGCCCCCTCGACAGGGAGAACACTGAAGCTTTCTTT.